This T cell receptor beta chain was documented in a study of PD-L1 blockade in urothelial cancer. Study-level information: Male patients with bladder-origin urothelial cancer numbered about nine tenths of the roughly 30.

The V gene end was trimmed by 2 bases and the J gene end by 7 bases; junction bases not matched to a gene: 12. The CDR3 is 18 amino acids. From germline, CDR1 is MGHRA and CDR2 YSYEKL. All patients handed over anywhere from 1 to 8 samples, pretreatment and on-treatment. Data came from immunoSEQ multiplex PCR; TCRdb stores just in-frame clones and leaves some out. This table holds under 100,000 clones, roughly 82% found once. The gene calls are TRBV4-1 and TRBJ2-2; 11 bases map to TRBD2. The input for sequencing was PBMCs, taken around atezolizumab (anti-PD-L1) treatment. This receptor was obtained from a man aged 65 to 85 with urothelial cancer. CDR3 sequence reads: CASSQLYLAGGRDGELFF. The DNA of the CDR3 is TGCGCCAGCAGCCAACTCTACCTAGCGGGGGGAAGGGACGGGGAGCTGTTTTTT.